These T cell receptor beta chains were read from a single sample in a study of type 1 and type 2 diabetes patients. Using its own MiXCR run on the multiplex PCR reads, TCRdb lists one record per CDR3 protein. The sample contains under 300,000 distinct CDR3 sequences, 40% to 50% of which appear only once. Specimen: peripheral blood mononuclear cells (PBMCs). These receptors were collected from a man younger than 30 with type 2 diabetes. Each CDR3 is given with its conserved first and last residue. The order of the fields is clone size, V gene, D gene, J gene, CDR3 length, CDR3 DNA, CDR3 protein. The D gene is left open where the match is weak. Clone size, where shown, is once, few, many, or a class for clones that have expanded.

.	TRBV28	.	TRBJ2-7	14	TGTGCCAGCAGTCAACTCATTTACTCCTACGAGCAGTACTTC	CASSQLIYSYEQYF
few	TRBV2	TRBD2	TRBJ2-1	13	TGTGCCACCGGACTAGCGGGGTACAATGAGCAGTTCTTC	CATGLAGYNEQFF
many	TRBV7-2	.	TRBJ1-1	14	TGTGCCAGCAGCTACAGGGAATCGAAGACTGAAGCTTTCTTT	CASSYRESKTEAFF
.	TRBV20-1	TRBD1	TRBJ2-7	16	TGCAGTGCTAGAGAACCGGGACAGGGGGCAATGTACGAGCAGTACTTC	CSAREPGQGAMYEQYF
.	TRBV30	.	TRBJ2-1	13	TGTGCCTGGAGTGTAGGTTGGCGGAGGGAGCAGTTCTTC	CAWSVGWRREQFF
few	TRBV6-1	.	TRBJ2-5	12	TGTGCCAGCAGCGGGGTCGGGCAGACCCAGTACTTC	CASSGVGQTQYF
.	TRBV19	.	TRBJ2-2	14	TGTGCCAGTAGTACCCTCGGACGGACCGGGGAGCTGTTTTTT	CASSTLGRTGELFF
.	TRBV11-2	.	TRBJ2-1	16	TGTGCCAGCAGCTTATCGGGGACCATGTTTCGCAATGAGCAGTTCTTC	CASSLSGTMFRNEQFF
few	TRBV7-9	.	TRBJ2-7	16	TGTGCCAGCAGCTTAGCCCCGGGACTGGATGGTTACGAGCAGTACTTC	CASSLAPGLDGYEQYF
.	TRBV20-1	TRBD1	TRBJ1-5	14	TGCAGTGCTAAGGACAGGGCGAGCAATCAGCCCCAGCACTTT	CSAKDRASNQPQHF
.	TRBV13	.	TRBJ2-7	14	TGTGCCAGCAGCTTGTCGTACTCTGCCTACGAGCAGTACTTC	CASSLSYSAYEQYF
.	TRBV10-3	TRBD1	TRBJ1-1	13	TGTGCCATCATGGGACAGGAGAACACTGAAGCTTTCTTT	CAIMGQENTEAFF
.	TRBV13	TRBD2	TRBJ2-1	15	TGTGCCAGCAGCTTAGGCGGGAGGGGAAGTGATGAGCAGTTCTTC	CASSLGGRGSDEQFF
.	TRBV12-3/TRBV12-4	TRBD1	TRBJ1-5	12	TGTGCCAGCAGCCTGGACAGGGTCAGTTTGCATTTT	CASSLDRVSLHF
few	TRBV7-8	.	TRBJ2-3	16	TGTGCCAGCAGCTTAGTAGGGGGCGGGGCGACAGATACGCAGTATTTT	CASSLVGGGATDTQYF
few	TRBV7-3	.	TRBJ1-2	14	TGTGCCAGCAGCTTATTTGGCGCCATGGGGGGCTACACCTTC	CASSLFGAMGGYTF
.	TRBV12-3/TRBV12-4	TRBD2	TRBJ2-7	14	TGTGCCAGCAGTTTGGGGGGGAACTCCTACGAGCAGTACTTC	CASSLGGNSYEQYF
.	TRBV6-6	.	TRBJ1-6	15	TGTGCCAGCAGTCCCAGGAAAGTGAGCAATTCACCCCTCCACTTT	CASSPRKVSNSPLHF
.	TRBV6-6	.	TRBJ1-2	14	TGTGCCAGTCGAATAGGACGGGGGTCCCATGGCTACACCTTC	CASRIGRGSHGYTF
.	TRBV10-3	TRBD1	TRBJ1-5	13	TGTGCCAGCGGACAGGGGGTGAATCAGCCCCAGCATTTT	CASGQGVNQPQHF
.	TRBV7-8	.	TRBJ2-7	13	TGTGCCAGCAGCAAATTCGTCGGGGGGCATATGGACTTC	CASSKFVGGHMDF
.	TRBV6-5	TRBD1	TRBJ1-6	14	TGTGCCAGCCGTTTAGGGACAGATAATTCACCCCTCCACTTT	CASRLGTDNSPLHF
.	TRBV7-6	TRBD1	TRBJ2-7	15	TGTGCCAGCAGCTTAGTTGGGACAGGGGCCTACGAGCAGTACTTC	CASSLVGTGAYEQYF
.	TRBV24-1	.	TRBJ1-5	13	TGTGCCACCTCGGAGTTAGGGACTCAGCCCCAGCATTTT	CATSELGTQPQHF
.	TRBV7-4	.	TRBJ2-5	16	TGTGCCAGCAGCCCCACCTTAGCGAGGGTGCAAGAGACCCAGTACTTC	CASSPTLARVQETQYF
.	TRBV25-1	TRBD2	TRBJ2-7	16	TGTGCCAGCAGCCGCCCTTCTAGCGGAATAACCTACGAGCAGTACTTC	CASSRPSSGITYEQYF
.	TRBV28	.	TRBJ2-7	11	TGTGCCAGCAGTTTTCCCGGGGAGCAGTACTTC	CASSFPGEQYF
.	TRBV19	.	TRBJ1-2	13	TGTGCCAGTAGTCCCGACAGCTTGTATGGCTACACCTTC	CASSPDSLYGYTF
.	TRBV5-1	TRBD1	TRBJ2-5	15	TGCGCCAGCAGCTTGCCCGGGACAGACAAAGAGACCCAGTACTTC	CASSLPGTDKETQYF
.	TRBV7-6	.	TRBJ2-1	14	TGTGCCAGCAGCCCTTGGACAGACTACAATGAGCAGTTCTTC	CASSPWTDYNEQFF
.	TRBV12-3/TRBV12-4	TRBD1	TRBJ1-2	14	TGTGCCAGCAGCACCTGGGACAGGGGGAATGGCTACACCTTC	CASSTWDRGNGYTF
.	TRBV4-3	TRBD2	TRBJ2-1	17	TGCGCCAGCAGCCTTCTGTTAGGAAGCGGGGATTACAATGAGCAGTTCTTC	CASSLLLGSGDYNEQFF
.	TRBV30	.	TRBJ1-1	11	TGTGCCTGGCGTACGGGAGTAGGAGCTTTCTTT	CAWRTGVGAFF
.	TRBV4-1	.	TRBJ2-6	19	TGCGCCAGCAGCCAAGATCAACCTCCATTAGGTGCTGGGGCCAACGTCCTGACTTTC	CASSQDQPPLGAGANVLTF
.	TRBV19	TRBD1	TRBJ2-2	17	TGTGCCAGTAGTATCTGGCAGGGGGCGGGGAACACCGGGGAGCTGTTTTTT	CASSIWQGAGNTGELFF
few	TRBV7-2	.	TRBJ2-1	15	TGTGCCAGCAGCTCCGGGAGTGACGTTTACAATGAGCAGTTCTTC	CASSSGSDVYNEQFF
.	TRBV13	TRBD1	TRBJ2-4	15	TGTGCCAGCAGCCCGACAGGGGGATATGGAAACATTCAGTACTTC	CASSPTGGYGNIQYF
once	TRBV28	TRBD2	TRBJ2-1	16	TGTGCCAGCAGCTTACCAGGTAGCGGGATTTCGAATGAGCAGTTCTTC	CASSLPGSGISNEQFF
.	TRBV2	.	TRBJ1-2	12	TGTGCCAGCAGTGAAGATGGCTATGGCTACACCTTC	CASSEDGYGYTF
.	TRBV27	.	TRBJ1-2	14	TGTGCCAGCAGTTTATCGATCGCTGGATATGGCTACACCTTC	CASSLSIAGYGYTF
few	TRBV25-1	.	TRBJ2-2	14	TGTGCCAGCAGTGAATTTGAAGGTCACGGGGAGCTGTTTTTT	CASSEFEGHGELFF
.	TRBV30	.	TRBJ2-2	17	TGTGCCTGGACGCTACAGAGGTCAAGTACGAACACCGGGGAGCTGTTTTTT	CAWTLQRSSTNTGELFF
.	TRBV7-2	TRBD1	TRBJ2-3	16	TGTGCCAGCAGCTTATTGGACAGGCTTAGCACAGATACGCAGTATTTT	CASSLLDRLSTDTQYF
.	TRBV11-2	.	TRBJ1-3	17	TGTGCCAGCAACATTCTCCCGGGACAAAGCTCTGGAAACACCATATATTTT	CASNILPGQSSGNTIYF
.	TRBV7-2	TRBD1	TRBJ2-3	15	TGTGCCGGCAGCTCTGAGACAGGGGGGTGGGATACGCAGTATTTT	CAGSSETGGWDTQYF
few	TRBV7-2	.	TRBJ1-6	15	TGTGCCAGCAGCCCCCTTCAGGGTTCAAGTTCACCCCTCCACTTT	CASSPLQGSSSPLHF
few	TRBV19	TRBD2	TRBJ2-3	15	TGTGCCAGTAGTTCTAGCGGATCAGGCACAGATACGCAGTATTTT	CASSSSGSGTDTQYF
.	TRBV5-5	.	TRBJ2-5	13	TGTGCCAGCAGCTTGGACTTTGGGGAGACCCAGTACTTC	CASSLDFGETQYF
.	TRBV6-2/TRBV6-3	.	TRBJ2-5	13	TGTGCCAGCAGTCCGCTAGGAAAAGAGACCCAGTACTTC	CASSPLGKETQYF
few	TRBV2	TRBD1	TRBJ1-5	14	TGTGCCAGCAGTGCGACAGGGGGCAATCAGCCCCAGCATTTT	CASSATGGNQPQHF
.	TRBV20-1	TRBD1	TRBJ2-5	13	TGCAGTGCTATAGGGACAGGCAAAGAGACCCAGTACTTC	CSAIGTGKETQYF
once	TRBV6-2/TRBV6-3	TRBD1	TRBJ2-6	16	TGTGCCATCAGTGGAGACAGGGAAACTGGGGCCAACGTCCTGACTTTC	CAISGDRETGANVLTF